The rows below give T cell receptor beta chains drawn from one sample of a study of cytomegalovirus exposure and HLA in healthy donors. Produced via immunoSEQ multiplex PCR; TCRdb's table is partial and in-frame only. The repertoire holds roughly 250,000 clones, with 84% as singletons. Source material: PBMCs. All receptors come from a middle-aged woman in good health and CMV-seropositive. CDR3s include the opening cysteine and the closing phenylalanine or tryptophan. The D gene is left open where the match is weak. Rows give clone size only sometimes, using once, few, many, or a class for an expanded clone.

TGCGCCAGCAGCGGGACAGACCAAGAGACCCAGTACTTC	CASSGTDQETQYF	TRBD1	TRBV4-1	TRBJ2-5	-
TGTGCCTGGAGAGGGGGGAACACTGAAGCTTTCTTT	CAWRGGNTEAFF	-	TRBV30	TRBJ1-1	-
TGTGCCAGCACCTCCGGGACTCCCATGAATGAGCAGTTCTTC	CASTSGTPMNEQFF	-	TRBV5-4	TRBJ2-1	-
TGCGCCAGCAGCCAAGATATTGCGGGAAACAATGAGCAGTTCTTC	CASSQDIAGNNEQFF	-	TRBV4-3	TRBJ2-1	-
TGTGCCAGCAGTCCCACGGGGTCTAATGAAAAACTGTTTTTT	CASSPTGSNEKLFF	-	TRBV25-1	TRBJ1-4	-
TGTGCCAGCAGCGCCGACAGCTCTGGAAACACCATATATTTT	CASSADSSGNTIYF	-	TRBV7-9	TRBJ1-3	-
TGTGCCTGGAGTGTAATAGGGCAGGGAAATTCACCCCTCCACTTT	CAWSVIGQGNSPLHF	-	TRBV30	TRBJ1-6	-
TGTGCCAGCAGCCAAAGGGGCGGGGGGCGTACAGATACGCAGTATTTT	CASSQRGGGRTDTQYF	TRBD2	TRBV13	TRBJ2-3	-
TGTGCCAGCAGCCAAGACCTTCCGACTAGCGGGAGCACCTACGAGCAGTACTTC	CASSQDLPTSGSTYEQYF	TRBD2	TRBV4-2	TRBJ2-7	-
TGTGCCAGTAGTTCTAGCGGGAGATCCGGGGAGCTGTTTTTT	CASSSSGRSGELFF	TRBD2	TRBV19	TRBJ2-2	-
TGTGCCAGCTCCAACCCGGACAGGCTGAACACTGAAGCTTTCTTT	CASSNPDRLNTEAFF	TRBD1	TRBV7-9	TRBJ1-1	-
TGTGCCAGTAGGGGAAAGGGGCTCGTCACAGATACGCAGTATTTT	CASRGKGLVTDTQYF	-	TRBV19	TRBJ2-3	-
TGTGCCAGTAGTGCCGTGACAGGGGCCGTGGACATTCAGTACTTC	CASSAVTGAVDIQYF	TRBD1	TRBV19	TRBJ2-4	once
TGTGCCAGCAGCGCCGGACTAGCGGGAGAGGAAGAGACCCAGTACTTC	CASSAGLAGEEETQYF	TRBD2	TRBV7-3	TRBJ2-5	once
TGTGCCAGCAGCGTAGGACTGGGGAACACTGAAGCTTTCTTT	CASSVGLGNTEAFF	-	TRBV9	TRBJ1-1	-
TGTGCCTGGAGTGTAGGAGCGGGAGCCCACAATGAGCAGTTCTTC	CAWSVGAGAHNEQFF	TRBD2	TRBV30	TRBJ2-1	-
TGTGCCAGCAGCTCTACTGAGACCCAGTACTTC	CASSSTETQYF	-	TRBV7-9	TRBJ2-5	few
TGTGCCAGCAGCCCCCGGGACAGGGGGACTGAAGCTTTCTTT	CASSPRDRGTEAFF	TRBD1	TRBV16	TRBJ1-1	-
TGTGCCAGCAGTTTACTCGACAGGGGCGGGAATTCACCCCTCCACTTT	CASSLLDRGGNSPLHF	TRBD1	TRBV6-6	TRBJ1-6	-